The 27 T cell receptor beta chains presented below share a single source sample, sequenced in a study of brain T cells in children with intractable seizures (dated by TCRdb to about 2021). Sample time point, as interpreted from the label and publication: resected brain tissue, or blood drawn just prior to surgery. Library creation used the immunoSEQ multiplex PCR assay. The source is immuneACCESS, and TCRdb retained only in-frame sequences with V and J called. Part of the clones is not carried over; for the studies checked, unresolved V genes explain less than half of this, and the remainder is unexplained. The sample table records 110,000 or so clones; 94% of these occur just once. More than 3% of the sample comes from the top ten. Sequenced material: peripheral blood, taken at surgery. These receptors were taken from a boy in the first two years of life with hemimegalencephaly and intractable seizures.

The rearrangement links TRBV5-4 to TRBJ2-7; the match to TRBD1 covers 7 bases. V gave up 4 bases and J gave up 0 bases; unmatched junction bases: 7. Germline V gene data show CDR1 as SGHNT and CDR2 as YYREEE (reference sequence). The length of the CDR3 is 15 residues. The CDR3 DNA follows: TGTGCCAGCAGCGAAGGACAGGCGAGCTCCTACGAGCAGTACTTC. Translated: CASSEGQASSYEQYF.

The chain employs TRBV5-6 and TRBJ2-1; weak D call: TRBD1 (6 bases). The CDR3 sequence is 13 residues long. Germline V CDR1 and CDR2: SGHDT, YYEEEE. The V end lost 4 bases, the J end lost 13 bases, and 18 bases lay between the germline ends. CDR3 sequence: CASSLGAAPEQFF. In DNA form, the CDR3 reads TGTGCCAGCAGCCTGGGGGCAGCCCCTGAACAGTTCTTC.

The gene calls are TRBV19 and TRBJ2-1, with D tentatively TRBD2 (9 bases). Trimming removed 10 bases at V and 7 bases at J, with 26 bases between. Germline CDR1 LNHDA, CDR2 SQIVND (reference sequence). CDR3 length: 16 residues. The CDR3 is CATQGASGNFLNEQFF. The DNA for the CDR3 is TGTGCCACCCAGGGGGCTAGCGGGAACTTCTTAAATGAGCAGTTCTTC.

V and J are TRBV4-3 and TRBJ2-2; no definite D call. CDR1 and CDR2 from the germline V gene are LGHNA and YSLEER. V lost 0 bases and J lost 3, with 20 bases in between. The CDR3 is 19 residues long. DNA of the CDR3: TGCGCCAGCAGCCAAGATTTCCAAGGGCAGTGGGAATACACCGGGGAGCTGTTTTTT. Amino acid sequence: CASSQDFQGQWEYTGELFF.

The chain carries TRBV6-5 and TRBJ1-3; unclear D gene. V shed 2 bases and J shed 4 bases, with 12 bases lying between them. This CDR3 region has 15 residues. The germline CDR1 and CDR2 sequences are MNHEY and SVGAGI. CDR3 region: CASSYVGSSGNTIYF. As DNA, the CDR3 is TGTGCCAGCAGTTACGTGGGGTCTTCAGGAAACACCATATATTTT.

The V gene is TRBV7-9, the J gene TRBJ2-7; the D is unclear. The CDR3 runs 12 residues. The V and J ends lost 5 bases and 2 bases respectively, with 7 bases between them. Looked up from germline, CDR1 is SEHNR and CDR2 is FQNEAQ (reference sequence). CDR3 amino acids: CASSPDTYEQYF. DNA of the CDR3: TGTGCCAGCAGCCCCGACACCTACGAGCAGTACTTC.

The V call is TRBV5-1, the J call TRBJ2-5, with D perhaps matching TRBD2 (6 bases). The CDR3 length is 17 residues. The V end lost 4 bases, the J end lost 5 bases, and 24 bases lay between the germline ends. Germline CDR1 is SGHRS and CDR2 is YFSETQ. CDR3 bases: TGCGCCAGCAGCCGAGGCCTGGGCGGGGCCGGTGGGGAGACCCAGTACTTC. It yields the protein CASSRGLGGAGGETQYF.

This chain uses TRBV27 with TRBJ2-7; 7 bases fit TRBD2. V gave up 5 bases and J gave up 1 base; unmatched junction bases: 8. The CDR3 extends over 15 amino acids. CDR1 is MNHEY, CDR2 SMNVEV, per germline (reference sequence). CDR3 loop: CASSPLAVSSYEQYF. CDR3 DNA: TGTGCCAGCAGTCCCCTAGCGGTCAGTTCCTACGAGCAGTACTTC.

The V and J genes are TRBV7-8 and TRBJ2-7; perhaps TRBD2 as D (6 bases). V lost 1 base and J lost 3, with 16 bases in between. Germline CDR1 reads SGHVS; CDR2 reads FQNEAQ. The CDR3 is 16 residues long. CDR3 protein: CASSLGGSGSFYEQYF. In DNA, the CDR3 is TGTGCCAGCAGCTTAGGGGGTAGCGGCAGCTTCTACGAGCAGTACTTC. Looking up the rest from reference TRBV7-8 and TRBJ2-7 gives the full variable domain: GAGVSQSPRYKVAKRGQDVALRCDPISGHVSLFWYQQALGQGPEFLTYFQNEAQLDKSGLPSDRFFAERPEGSVSTLKIQRTQQEDSAVYLCASSLGGSGSFYEQYFGPGTRLTVT.

The chain joins TRBV19 to TRBJ2-1; TRBD2 matches at 9 bases. This CDR3 comprises 15 residues. V gave up 7 bases and J gave up 9 bases; unmatched junction bases: 13. Germline loops: CDR1 LNHDA, CDR2 SQIVND (reference sequence). CDR3 sequence: CASTPSGIPGGEQFF. The DNA for the CDR3 is TGTGCCAGTACCCCTAGCGGGATACCGGGTGGTGAGCAGTTCTTC.

The chain uses TRBV10-3 and TRBJ2-7; 8 bases agree with TRBD1. The CDR3 sequence is 13 residues long. Germline CDR1 reads ENHRY; CDR2 reads SYGVKD. Trimming at V came to 6 bases and at J to 6 bases, leaving 7 bases not matched to a gene. CDR3 sequence reads: CAISAGRGREQYF. DNA for the CDR3: TGTGCCATCAGCGCGGGCAGGGGGCGCGAGCAGTACTTC.

The chain has TRBV18 and TRBJ1-1; maybe TRBD1 (6 bases). The ends were cut back, 5 bases at V and 4 bases at J, with 14 bases in the middle. The CDR3 has 14 residues. Germline CDR1 and CDR2: KGHSH and LQKENI. DNA for the CDR3: TGTGCCAGCTCAAAACAGGGAGTGGGCACTGAAGCTTTCTTT. Translated: CASSKQGVGTEAFF.

This rearrangement joins TRBV19 to TRBJ1-5; D possibly corresponds to TRBD1 (5 bases). CDR1 is LNHDA and CDR2 is SQIVND in the germline V gene (reference sequence). The CDR3 has 13 amino acids. V lost 4 bases and J 7 bases, leaving 11 bases between the germline ends. The CDR3 coding sequence is TGTGCCAGTAGTACTCTCAGGGCGCAGCCCCAGCATTTT. Protein product: CASSTLRAQPQHF.

The chain links TRBV2 to TRBJ2-5, with 11 nucleotides matching TRBD2. Germline loops: CDR1 SNHLY, CDR2 FYNNEI. With V trimmed by 0 bases and J by 7 bases, 13 bases remained unmatched. The CDR3 has 18 amino acids. CDR3 residues: CASSEALPGLAVGATQYF. In nucleotides, the CDR3 is TGTGCCAGCAGTGAAGCGCTTCCGGGACTAGCGGTAGGGGCGACCCAGTACTTC.

This rearrangement joins TRBV4-1 to TRBJ2-7, with 8 bases aligning to TRBD1. This CDR3 is built from 15 residues. Germline V CDR1 and CDR2: MGHRA, YSYEKL. The V gene end was trimmed by 1 base and the J gene end by 10 bases; junction bases not matched to a gene: 12. CDR3 in DNA: TGCGCCAGCAGCCAAGGTGCAGGGGGCGCGGTGGGACAGTACTTC. Translation gives CASSQGAGGAVGQYF.

This chain uses TRBV28 with TRBJ2-1; D gene ambiguous. This CDR3 is 16 amino acids long. Trimming removed 7 bases at V and 8 bases at J, with 24 bases between. Germline V gene lookup returns CDR1 MDHEN and CDR2 SYDVKM. This CDR3 is CASNPAPASLTDEQFF. CDR3 coding DNA: TGTGCCAGCAATCCGGCCCCGGCTAGTCTGACCGATGAGCAGTTCTTC.

The rearrangement links TRBV27 to TRBJ2-7; tentative D call: TRBD2 (5 bases). Germline V gene lookup returns CDR1 MNHEY and CDR2 SMNVEV (reference sequence). V was pared by 8 bases and J by 3 bases, with 8 bases between. CDR3 size: 11 residues. The CDR3 nucleotides are TGTGCCAGCGGACGGGACTACGAGCAGTACTTC. This translates into CASGRDYEQYF.

The V call is TRBV27, the J call TRBJ1-1; no reliable D call. V lost 1 base and J lost 8, with 11 bases in between. The CDR3 has 13 residues. From germline, CDR1 is MNHEY and CDR2 SMNVEV (reference sequence). The CDR3 loop reads CASSLWRQTEAFF. The CDR3 DNA is TGTGCCAGCAGTTTATGGAGGCAGACCGAAGCTTTCTTT.

The chain employs TRBV28 and TRBJ1-2; D call uncertain. This CDR3 spans 16 amino acids. Germline CDR1 MDHEN, CDR2 SYDVKM. The V and J ends lost 3 bases and 4 bases respectively, with 18 bases between them. CDR3 sequence reads: CASSLQYHRESYGYTF. The CDR3, as DNA: TGTGCCAGCAGTTTGCAGTATCACCGGGAGAGCTATGGCTACACCTTC.

This sequence joins TRBV3-1 (or the pseudogene TRBV3-2) and TRBJ1-4; no reliable D call. V dropped 3 bases and J dropped 0 bases, with 14 bases sitting between them. Looked up from germline, CDR1 is LGHDT and CDR2 is YNNKEL (reference sequence). The CDR3 sequence is 17 residues long. The CDR3 region has the DNA TGTGCCAGCAGCCAGAGGACGCTCATGGCAACTAATGAAAAACTGTTTTTT. Translation: CASSQRTLMATNEKLFF.

J is TRBJ1-5 and V is TRBV19, with TRBD1 as a possible D gene (5 bases). The V and J ends lost 1 base and 0 bases respectively, with 13 bases between them. Germline CDR1 LNHDA, CDR2 SQIVND (reference sequence). The length of the CDR3 is 17 residues. The CDR3 is CASSIGQGRYSNQPQHF. CDR3 sequence (DNA): TGTGCCAGTAGTATAGGGCAGGGCCGATATAGCAATCAGCCCCAGCATTTT.

The V gene is TRBV19, the J gene TRBJ2-3; TRBD2 agrees at 7 bases. CDR1 is LNHDA, CDR2 SQIVND, per germline (reference sequence). The trim removed 9 bases at V and 10 bases at J, leaving 16 bases unmatched. This CDR3 contains 14 residues. The CDR3 region is CASADRGTREPQYF. The CDR3 DNA follows: TGTGCCAGCGCGGACCGTGGGACGCGGGAGCCGCAGTATTTT.

This rearrangement joins TRBV21-1 to TRBJ2-2. TRBV21-1 is tagged as a pseudogene. CDR3 length: 10 residues. The CDR3 nucleotides read TGTGCCAGCAGCAAGGTGGAGCTGTTTTTT. Translating it yields CASSKVELFF.

This clone was found once. The chain recombines TRBV7-6 with TRBJ2-7; TRBD1 agrees at 11 bases. With 5 bases clipped from V and 1 base from J, the junction kept 4 bases outside the gene matches. CDR3 length: 15 residues. Germline V lookup: CDR1 SGHVS, CDR2 FNYEAQ. The CDR3 protein is CASSPGQGASYEQYF. Written as DNA, the CDR3 is TGTGCCAGCAGCCCAGGACAGGGGGCTTCCTACGAGCAGTACTTC.

The rearrangement uses TRBV24-1 and TRBJ2-5, with TRBD2 matching 14 bases. The V and J ends lost 9 bases and 5 bases, in that order; junction bases with no gene match: 10. This CDR3 has 16 amino acids. Per germline, CDR1 KGHDR and CDR2 SFDVKD. The CDR3 nucleotides are TGTGCCACCGGGGGACTAGCGGGAGCCGACCTGGAGACCCAGTACTTC. Its translation is CATGGLAGADLETQYF.

V is TRBV5-1 and J is TRBJ2-7, with D possibly TRBD2 on 6 matching bases. The CDR3 runs to 14 residues. Between the trimmed V and J ends, which lost 0 bases and 5 bases, there was a span of 12 bases. CDR1 and CDR2 (germline): SGHRS, YFSETQ. CDR3 sequence: CASSLGAGSHEQYF. CDR3 coding DNA: TGCGCCAGCAGCTTGGGAGCCGGGAGCCACGAGCAGTACTTC.

The chain recombines TRBV18 with TRBJ2-7, with a tentative D call TRBD1 (6 bases). Trimming left V 6 bases short and J 4 bases short, with 16 bases between. In germline, CDR1 is KGHSH, CDR2 LQKENI. The CDR3 covers 14 residues. CDR3: CASSRPGHQYEQYF. As DNA, the CDR3 is TGTGCCAGCTCCCGTCCGGGACACCAGTACGAGCAGTACTTC. Variable domain in full (rest from reference TRBV18 and TRBJ2-7): NAGVMQNPRHLVRRRGQEARLRCSPMKGHSHVYWYRQLPEEGLKFMVYLQKENIIDESGMPKERFSAEFPKEGPSILRIQQVVRGDSAAYFCASSRPGHQYEQYFGPGTRLTVT.